This T cell receptor (beta chain) was observed in a study of CD8+ T cells in alopecia areata. On the study more broadly: A 6-month off-drug phase came after tofacitinib, which had lasted 6 to 18 months.

Once RNA had been extracted, it was reverse transcribed into cDNA to act as the sequencing template. Generated by immunoSEQ multiplex PCR, the TCRdb table keeps only in-frame clones and is missing some. Of under 250,000 clones listed, around three fifths were seen once; the top ten hold under 0.5%. Concerning this clone itself: Its antigen is currently unknown.

The study's findings and limits: Clonality was higher in lesional than normal scalp, especially in alopecia totalis/universalis.

The sample here was CD4+ T cells sorted from blood, taken at week 0. This TCR came from a human donor with alopecia areata.

Here the CDR3 DNA reads TGTGCCAGCAGCTTAACTGGACTAACCACAGATACGCAGTATTTT. Amino acid sequence: CASSLTGLTTDTQYF. V is TRBV7-9 and J is TRBJ2-3; perhaps TRBD2 as D (6 bases). The CDR3 covers 15 residues. V shed 2 bases and J shed 2 bases, with 11 bases lying between them. The germline V gene has CDR1 SEHNR and CDR2 FQNEAQ (reference sequence).